Described below is a single T cell receptor beta chain sequence and its context. Its antigen is unknown. This sample was taken from a study of graft-versus-host responses after intestinal transplantation. The V gene's germline CDR1 is LNHDA and CDR2 SQIVND (reference sequence). Trimming cost V 10 bases and J 3 bases; bases outside gene matches: 9. This CDR3 has 14 amino acids. TCRdb's copy holds only in-frame clones and misses some; the assay was immunoSEQ multiplex PCR. Among over 120,000 clones listed, around 90% were seen once. This TCR was sampled from a human donor who received an intestinal transplant. The rearrangement links TRBV19 to TRBJ1-5; 7 bases are a match to TRBD1. The sample consisted of unstimulated CD4+ T cells sorted from spleen or lymph node cells, taken before intestinal transplant. CDR3 coding DNA: TGTGCCACAGGGCAGGGGGATGTCAATCAGCCCCAGCATTTT. Translated: CATGQGDVNQPQHF.